This TCR beta chain was identified in a study of CD8 T cells in ankylosing spondylitis. The TCR beta libraries were generated through quantitative 5'-RACE incorporating molecular barcodes. TCRdb analysed the 5' RACE reads with MiXCR anew, one entry per CDR3 protein. The data show about 450,000 distinct CDR3 sequences, roughly 26% seen once. CDR1 and CDR2 (germline): SNHLY, FYNNEI. V gave up 6 bases and J gave up 2 bases; unmatched junction bases: 1. This CDR3 has 13 amino acids. With regard to this clonotype: No antigen is known for it.

Points from the study as a whole: The authors found the disease-linked clones to be CD8+ and relatively rare in peripheral blood. Typical of ankylosing spondylitis blood, it appeared, was a TCR beta motif of roughly eight highly homologous variants. Earlier literature documents some of the motif variants in reactive arthritis synovial fluid and blood. Disease-associated clones were reportedly significantly overrepresented in matched ankylosing spondylitis synovial fluid.

The V call is TRBV2, the J call TRBJ2-1; 7 nucleotides agree with TRBD2. This clonotype was obtained from a male donor with ankylosing spondylitis. Material: blood, either unsorted or a sorted T cell fraction (not recorded which). Written as DNA, the CDR3 is TGTGCCAGCAGCGGGGGGACCTACAATGAGCAGTTCTTC. Protein: CASSGGTYNEQFF.